This entry concerns a single TCR beta chain. Study processing details: Nucleated cell number was recorded as an estimate derived from reference gene primer amplification. The repertoire was sequenced with immunoSEQ multiplex PCR; TCRdb's copy has only in-frame clones and lacks some. V, J and clone size are taken as reported in that table, and D and trimming were inferred from the DNA itself. The repertoire holds fewer than 200,000 clones, roughly 86% seen once, with under 3% in the top ten. Patients in Seattle were enrolled during active infection, then followed longitudinally. Germline CDR1 reads SGHAT; CDR2 reads FQNNGV. With 4 bases clipped from V and 6 bases from J, the junction kept 18 bases outside the gene matches. CDR3 length equals 20 residues. The sample comes from a study of blood T cell repertoires in COVID-19. For the study at large: The samples span acute and convalescent COVID-19 from the United States, Italy and Spain. PBMCs, B-cell-depleted T cells, or T cells provided the cDNA or gDNA that made up the material.

This sequence originates from an elderly woman with COVID-19, enrolled during active disease. The specimen was peripheral blood. J is TRBJ2-3 and V is TRBV11-2; 14 bases align to TRBD2. CDR3 amino acids: CASSSDTRTSGRPYRDTQYF. CDR3 sequence (DNA): TGTGCCAGCAGCTCAGACACCCGGACTAGCGGGAGGCCCTACAGGGATACGCAGTATTTT.